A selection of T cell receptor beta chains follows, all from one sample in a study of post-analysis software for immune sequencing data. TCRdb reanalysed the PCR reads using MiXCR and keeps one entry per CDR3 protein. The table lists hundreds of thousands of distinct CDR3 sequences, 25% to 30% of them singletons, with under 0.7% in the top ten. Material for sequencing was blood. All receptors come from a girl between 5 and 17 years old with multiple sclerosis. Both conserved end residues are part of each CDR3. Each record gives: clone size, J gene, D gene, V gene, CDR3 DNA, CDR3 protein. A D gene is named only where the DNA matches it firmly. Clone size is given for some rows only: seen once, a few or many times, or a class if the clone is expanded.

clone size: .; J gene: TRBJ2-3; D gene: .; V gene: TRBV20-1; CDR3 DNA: TGCAGCCCAGGGGGGGACAGGTTCACAGATACGCAGTATTTT; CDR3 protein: CSPGGDRFTDTQYF
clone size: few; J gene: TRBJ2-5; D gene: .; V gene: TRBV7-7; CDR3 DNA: TGTGCTAGCAGCTTATACTCCGGGGCTCAACTGGGGACCCAGTACTTC; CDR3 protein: CASSLYSGAQLGTQYF
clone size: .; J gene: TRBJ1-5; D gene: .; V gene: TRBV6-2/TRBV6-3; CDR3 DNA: TGTGCCAGCATCGACCAGGGCGGATTTCAGCCCCAGCATTTT; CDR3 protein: CASIDQGGFQPQHF
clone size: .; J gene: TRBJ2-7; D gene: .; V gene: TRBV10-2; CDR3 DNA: TGCACCAGCATCTTACAAAGACAGGGAGGGGAGCAGTACTTC; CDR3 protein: CTSILQRQGGEQYF
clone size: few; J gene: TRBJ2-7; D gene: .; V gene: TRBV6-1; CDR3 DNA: TGTGCCAGCAGCCCACGGTATAACGAGCAGTACTTC; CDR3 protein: CASSPRYNEQYF
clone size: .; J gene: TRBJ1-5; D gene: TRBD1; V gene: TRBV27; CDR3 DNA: TGTGCCAGCAGTCCGACAGGGGCCCCCAATCAGCCCCAGCATTTT; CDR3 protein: CASSPTGAPNQPQHF
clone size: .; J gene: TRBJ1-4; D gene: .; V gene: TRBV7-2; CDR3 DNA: TGTGCCAGCAGCTTATACGGCAGGGGAAGGAGCACTAATGAAAAACTGTTTTTT; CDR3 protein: CASSLYGRGRSTNEKLFF
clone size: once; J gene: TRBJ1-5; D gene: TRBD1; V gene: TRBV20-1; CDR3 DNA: TGCAGTGCTAGAGATATCGCAGGGGGCTCCAATCAGCCCCAGCATTTT; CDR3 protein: CSARDIAGGSNQPQHF
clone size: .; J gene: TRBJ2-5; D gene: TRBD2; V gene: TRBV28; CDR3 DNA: TGTGCCAGCAGTTTATGGGCTAGCGGGGGGCCGGTGACCCAGTACTTC; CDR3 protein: CASSLWASGGPVTQYF
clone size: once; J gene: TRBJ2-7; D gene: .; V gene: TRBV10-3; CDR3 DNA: TGTGCCATCAGTGAGAAGTGGGCGCCGAGCTCCTACAATGAGCAGTACTTC; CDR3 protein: CAISEKWAPSSYNEQYF